This is a list of T cell receptor beta chains from one sample in a study of blood T cells in healthy people across ages. TCRdb analysed the 5' RACE reads with MiXCR anew, one entry per CDR3 protein. This sample has about 720,000 distinct CDR3 sequences, with around a quarter found just once. These same records also appear under a second study, on T cells of mothers and their children.

Source material: blood. The receptors were sampled from a boy aged 5-17 years in good health. CDR3s include the opening cysteine and the closing phenylalanine or tryptophan. The D gene is left open where the match is weak. Rows give clone size only sometimes, using once, few, many, or a class for an expanded clone.

>TRBV4-2|TRBJ2-3|-|-
CASSQDRVATDTQYF
TGTGCCAGCAGCCAAGATCGGGTAGCGACAGATACGCAGTATTTT
>TRBV20-1|TRBJ2-1|-|-
CSAKLSYNEQFF
TGCAGTGCTAAGCTTAGCTACAATGAGCAGTTCTTC
>TRBV24-1|TRBJ2-2|few|-
CATSDLEGLNTGELFF
TGTGCCACCAGTGACCTCGAGGGTTTAAACACCGGGGAGCTGTTTTTT
>TRBV29-1|TRBJ2-5|few|-
CSVDIETQYF
TGCAGCGTTGATATCGAGACCCAGTACTTC
>TRBV5-1|TRBJ1-1|-|-
CASSLSRAAMNTEAFF
TGCGCCAGCAGCTTGTCGCGAGCAGCGATGAACACTGAAGCTTTCTTT
>TRBV29-1|TRBJ1-4|few|-
CSVRGQLLNEKLFF
TGCAGCGTTAGAGGACAGTTATTAAATGAAAAACTGTTTTTT
>TRBV20-1|TRBJ2-1|-|TRBD2
CSASGTRGFISYNEQFF
TGCAGTGCTTCCGGGACTAGGGGGTTTATTTCCTACAATGAGCAGTTCTTC
>TRBV29-1|TRBJ2-7|-|-
CSFRAQYEQYF
TGCAGCTTCCGGGCCCAATACGAGCAGTACTTC
>TRBV12-3/TRBV12-4|TRBJ1-2|few|TRBD1
CASSLTPGQAGYGYTF
TGTGCCAGCAGCCTTACCCCGGGACAGGCGGGGTATGGCTACACCTTC
>TRBV4-2|TRBJ2-7|-|-
CASSQDPDRAGSAYEQYF
TGTGCCAGCAGCCAAGATCCGGATCGAGCAGGATCGGCCTACGAGCAGTACTTC
>TRBV7-2|TRBJ1-1|-|TRBD1
CASSLAPGQWNTEAFF
TGTGCCAGCAGCTTAGCCCCGGGACAGTGGAACACTGAAGCTTTCTTT
>TRBV4-1|TRBJ1-2|-|-
CASSQDSSYYGYTF
TGCGCCAGCAGCCAAGATAGCAGTTACTATGGCTACACCTTC
>TRBV4-1|TRBJ1-1|few|-
CASSQDPGNTEAFF
TGCGCCAGCAGCCAAGATCCAGGGAACACTGAAGCTTTCTTT
>TRBV12-3/TRBV12-4|TRBJ2-1|-|-
CASSLDMGGTYNEQFF
TGTGCCAGCAGTCTAGATATGGGCGGGACCTACAATGAGCAGTTCTTC